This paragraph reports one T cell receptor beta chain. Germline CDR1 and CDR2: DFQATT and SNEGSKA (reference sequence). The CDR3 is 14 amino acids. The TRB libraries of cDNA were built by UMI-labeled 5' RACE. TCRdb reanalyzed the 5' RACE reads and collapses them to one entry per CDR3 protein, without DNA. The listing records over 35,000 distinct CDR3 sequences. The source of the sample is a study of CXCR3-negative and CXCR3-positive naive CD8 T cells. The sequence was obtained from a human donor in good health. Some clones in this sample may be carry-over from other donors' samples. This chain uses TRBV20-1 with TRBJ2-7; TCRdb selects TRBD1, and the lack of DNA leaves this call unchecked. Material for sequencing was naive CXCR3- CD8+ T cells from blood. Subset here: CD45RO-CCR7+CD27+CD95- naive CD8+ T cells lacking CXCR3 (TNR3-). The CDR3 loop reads CSAPRGGAGYEQYF.